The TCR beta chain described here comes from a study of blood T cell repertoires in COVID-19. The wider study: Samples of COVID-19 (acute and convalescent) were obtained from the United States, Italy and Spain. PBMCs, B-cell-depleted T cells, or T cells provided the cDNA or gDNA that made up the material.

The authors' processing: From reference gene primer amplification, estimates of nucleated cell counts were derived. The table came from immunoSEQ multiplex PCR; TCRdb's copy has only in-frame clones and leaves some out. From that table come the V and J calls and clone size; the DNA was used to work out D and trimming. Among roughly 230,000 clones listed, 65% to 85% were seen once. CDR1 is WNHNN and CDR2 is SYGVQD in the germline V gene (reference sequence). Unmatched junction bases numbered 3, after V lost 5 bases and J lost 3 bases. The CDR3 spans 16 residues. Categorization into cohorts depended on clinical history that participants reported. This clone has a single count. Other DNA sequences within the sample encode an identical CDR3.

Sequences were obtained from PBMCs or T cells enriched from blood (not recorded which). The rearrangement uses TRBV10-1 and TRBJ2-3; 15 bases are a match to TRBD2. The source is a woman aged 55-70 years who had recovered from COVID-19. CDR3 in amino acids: CASSSGLAGGTDTQYF. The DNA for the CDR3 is TGCGCCAGCAGTTCAGGACTAGCGGGAGGGACAGATACGCAGTATTTT.